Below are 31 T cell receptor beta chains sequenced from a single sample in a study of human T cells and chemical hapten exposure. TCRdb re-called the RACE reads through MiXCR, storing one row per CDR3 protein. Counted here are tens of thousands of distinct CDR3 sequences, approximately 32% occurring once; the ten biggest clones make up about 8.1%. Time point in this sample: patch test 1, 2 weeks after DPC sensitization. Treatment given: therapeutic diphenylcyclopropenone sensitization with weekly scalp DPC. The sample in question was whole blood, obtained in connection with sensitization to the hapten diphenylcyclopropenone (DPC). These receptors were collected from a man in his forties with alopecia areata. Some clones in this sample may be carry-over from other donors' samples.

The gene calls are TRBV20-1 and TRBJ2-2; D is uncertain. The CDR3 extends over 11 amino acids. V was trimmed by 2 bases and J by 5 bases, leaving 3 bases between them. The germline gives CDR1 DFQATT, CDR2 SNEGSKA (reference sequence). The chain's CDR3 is CSARQTGELFF. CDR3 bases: TGCAGTGCTAGACAGACCGGGGAGCTGTTTTTT.

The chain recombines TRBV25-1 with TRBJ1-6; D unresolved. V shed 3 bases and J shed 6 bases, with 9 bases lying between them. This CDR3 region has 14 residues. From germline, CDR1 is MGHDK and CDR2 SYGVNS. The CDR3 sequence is CASSDNRSNSPLHF. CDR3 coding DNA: TGTGCCAGCAGTGATAATCGTTCTAATTCACCCCTCCACTTT.

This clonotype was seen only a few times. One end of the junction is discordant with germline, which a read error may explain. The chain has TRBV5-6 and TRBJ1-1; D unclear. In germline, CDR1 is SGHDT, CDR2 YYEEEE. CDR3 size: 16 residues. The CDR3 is CASSLGSGRMNTETFF. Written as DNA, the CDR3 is TGTGCCAGCAGCTTGGGTAGTGGCAGGATGAACACTGAAACTTTCTTT.

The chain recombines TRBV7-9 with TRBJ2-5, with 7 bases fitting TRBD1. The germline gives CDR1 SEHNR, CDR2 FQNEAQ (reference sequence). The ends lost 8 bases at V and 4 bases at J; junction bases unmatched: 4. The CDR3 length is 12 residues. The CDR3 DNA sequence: TGTGCCAGCGGTTCAGGGGGAGAGACCCAGTACTTC. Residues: CASGSGGETQYF.

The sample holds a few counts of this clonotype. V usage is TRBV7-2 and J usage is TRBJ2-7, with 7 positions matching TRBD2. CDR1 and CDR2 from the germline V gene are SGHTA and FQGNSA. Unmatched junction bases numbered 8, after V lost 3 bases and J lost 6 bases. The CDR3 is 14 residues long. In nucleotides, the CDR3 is TGTGCCAGCAGCTTCAGTAGCGGGTCCGCCGAGCAGTACTTC. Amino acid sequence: CASSFSSGSAEQYF.

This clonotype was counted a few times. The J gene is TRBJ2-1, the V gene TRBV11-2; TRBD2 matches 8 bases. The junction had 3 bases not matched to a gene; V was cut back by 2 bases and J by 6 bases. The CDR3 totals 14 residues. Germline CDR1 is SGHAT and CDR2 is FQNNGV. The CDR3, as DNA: TGTGCCAGCAGCTTAACCGGGACTAGCAATGAGCAGTTCTTC. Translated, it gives CASSLTGTSNEQFF.

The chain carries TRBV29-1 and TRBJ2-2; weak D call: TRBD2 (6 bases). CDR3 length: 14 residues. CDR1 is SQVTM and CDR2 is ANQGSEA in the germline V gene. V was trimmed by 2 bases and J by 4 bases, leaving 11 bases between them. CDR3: CSVERGEVTGELFF. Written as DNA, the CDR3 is TGCAGCGTTGAAAGAGGGGAGGTCACCGGGGAGCTGTTTTTT.

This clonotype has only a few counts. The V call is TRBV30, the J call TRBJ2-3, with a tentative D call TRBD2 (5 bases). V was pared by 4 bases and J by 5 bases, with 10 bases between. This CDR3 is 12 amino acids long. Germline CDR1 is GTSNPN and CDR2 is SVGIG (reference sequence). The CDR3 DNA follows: TGTGCCTGGAACGGAGGTGAAGATACGCAGTATTTT. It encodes CAWNGGEDTQYF. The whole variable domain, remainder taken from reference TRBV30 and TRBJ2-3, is SQTIHQWPATLVQPVGSPLSLECTVEGTSNPNLYWYRQAAGRGLQLLFYSVGIGQISSEVPQNLSASRPQDRQFILSSKKLLLSDSGFYLCAWNGGEDTQYFGPGTRLTVL.

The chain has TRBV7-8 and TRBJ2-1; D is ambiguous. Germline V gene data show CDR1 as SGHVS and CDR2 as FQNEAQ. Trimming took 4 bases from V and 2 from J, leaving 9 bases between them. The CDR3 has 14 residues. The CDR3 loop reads CASSSSPTYNEQFF. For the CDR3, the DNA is TGTGCCAGCAGCTCTTCTCCCACCTACAATGAGCAGTTCTTC.

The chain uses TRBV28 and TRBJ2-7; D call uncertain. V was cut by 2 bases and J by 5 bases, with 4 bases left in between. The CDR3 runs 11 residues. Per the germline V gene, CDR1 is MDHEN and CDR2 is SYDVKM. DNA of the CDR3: TGTGCCAGCAGTTTAATTGACGAGCAGTACTTC. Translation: CASSLIDEQYF.

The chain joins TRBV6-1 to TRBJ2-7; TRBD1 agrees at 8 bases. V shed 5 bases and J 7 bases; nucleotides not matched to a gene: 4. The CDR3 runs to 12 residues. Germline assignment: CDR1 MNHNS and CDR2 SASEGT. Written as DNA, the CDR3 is TGTGCCAGCAGTCGACAGGGGCGAGAGCAGTACTTC. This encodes CASSRQGREQYF.

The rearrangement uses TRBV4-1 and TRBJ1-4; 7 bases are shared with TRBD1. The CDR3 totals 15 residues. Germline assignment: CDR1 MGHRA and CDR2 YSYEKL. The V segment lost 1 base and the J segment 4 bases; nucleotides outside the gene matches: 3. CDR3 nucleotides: TGCGCCAGCAGCCAAGCCGGGACAGTTAATGAAAAACTGTTTTTT. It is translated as CASSQAGTVNEKLFF.

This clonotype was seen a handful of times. The CDR3 nucleotides read TGTGCCAGGCACTGGGCGAGCGGGACTAGCACAGATACGCAGTATTTT. Amino acid sequence: CARHWASGTSTDTQYF. The chain joins TRBV27 to TRBJ2-3; TRBD2 matches 7 bases. The CDR3 covers 16 residues. V was pared by 9 bases and J by 0 bases, with 12 bases of the junction left unmatched. Germline lookup yields CDR1 MNHEY and CDR2 SMNVEV (reference sequence).

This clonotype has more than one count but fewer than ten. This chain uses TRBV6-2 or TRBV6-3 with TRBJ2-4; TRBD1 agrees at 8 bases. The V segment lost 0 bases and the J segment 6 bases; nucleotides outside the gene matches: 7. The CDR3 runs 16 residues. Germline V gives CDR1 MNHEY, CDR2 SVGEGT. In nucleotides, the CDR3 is TGTGCCAGCAGTTACTCCGGGACAGGCGATCCAAACATTCAGTACTTC. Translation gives CASSYSGTGDPNIQYF.

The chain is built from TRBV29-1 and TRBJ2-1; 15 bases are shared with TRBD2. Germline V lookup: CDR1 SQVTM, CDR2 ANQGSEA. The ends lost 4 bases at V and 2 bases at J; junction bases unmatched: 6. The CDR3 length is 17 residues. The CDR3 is CSVGGTSGRTAYNEQFF. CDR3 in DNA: TGCAGCGTTGGCGGGACTAGCGGGAGGACCGCCTACAATGAGCAGTTCTTC.

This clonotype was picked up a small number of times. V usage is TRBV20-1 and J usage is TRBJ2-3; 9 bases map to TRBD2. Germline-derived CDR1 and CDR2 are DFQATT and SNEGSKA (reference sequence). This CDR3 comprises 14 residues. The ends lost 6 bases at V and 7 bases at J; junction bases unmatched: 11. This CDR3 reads CSAPRGGGMYTQYF. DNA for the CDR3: TGCAGTGCCCCCCGCGGGGGGGGGATGTATACGCAGTATTTT.

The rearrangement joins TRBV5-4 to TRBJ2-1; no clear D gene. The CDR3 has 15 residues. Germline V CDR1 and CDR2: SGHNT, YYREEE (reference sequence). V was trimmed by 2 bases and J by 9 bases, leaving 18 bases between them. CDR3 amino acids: CASSFESGGSGEQFF. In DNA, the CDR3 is TGTGCCAGCAGCTTTGAATCGGGCGGAAGTGGTGAGCAGTTCTTC.

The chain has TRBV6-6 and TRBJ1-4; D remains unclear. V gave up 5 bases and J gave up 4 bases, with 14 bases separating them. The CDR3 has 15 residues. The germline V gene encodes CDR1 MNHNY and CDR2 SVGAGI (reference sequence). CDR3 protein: CASSQRGPDNEKLFF. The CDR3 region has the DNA TGTGCCAGCAGTCAGAGAGGCCCGGATAATGAAAAACTGTTTTTT.

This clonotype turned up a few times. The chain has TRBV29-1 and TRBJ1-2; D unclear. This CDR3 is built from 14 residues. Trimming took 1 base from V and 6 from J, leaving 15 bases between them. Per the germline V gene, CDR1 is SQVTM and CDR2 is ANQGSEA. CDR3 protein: CSVEALATFNGYTF. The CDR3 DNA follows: TGCAGCGTTGAAGCCCTGGCTACCTTCAATGGCTACACCTTC. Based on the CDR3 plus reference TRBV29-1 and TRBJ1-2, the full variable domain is SAVISQKPSRDICQRGTSLTIQCQVDSQVTMMFWYRQQPGQSLTLIATANQGSEATYESGFVIDKFPISRPNLTFSTLTVSNMSPEDSSIYLCSVEALATFNGYTFGSGTRLTVV.

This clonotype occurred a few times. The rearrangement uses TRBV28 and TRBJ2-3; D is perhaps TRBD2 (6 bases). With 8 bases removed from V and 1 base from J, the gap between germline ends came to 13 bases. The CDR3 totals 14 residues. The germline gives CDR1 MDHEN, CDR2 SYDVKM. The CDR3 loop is CASYGTGRTDTQYF. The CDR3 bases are TGTGCCAGCTACGGGACTGGGCGCACAGATACGCAGTATTTT.

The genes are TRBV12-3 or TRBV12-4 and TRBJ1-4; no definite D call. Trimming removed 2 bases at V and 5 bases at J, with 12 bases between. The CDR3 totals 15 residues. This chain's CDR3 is CASSLKGPGNEKLFF. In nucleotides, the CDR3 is TGTGCCAGCAGTTTAAAGGGTCCGGGGAATGAAAAACTGTTTTTT.

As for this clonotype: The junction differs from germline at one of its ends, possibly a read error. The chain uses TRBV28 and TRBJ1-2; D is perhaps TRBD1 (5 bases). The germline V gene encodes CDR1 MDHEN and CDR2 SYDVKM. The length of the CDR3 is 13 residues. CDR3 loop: CASSLQGVTGCYF. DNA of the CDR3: TGTGCCAGCAGTCTACAAGGGGTTACGGGGTGCTACTTC.

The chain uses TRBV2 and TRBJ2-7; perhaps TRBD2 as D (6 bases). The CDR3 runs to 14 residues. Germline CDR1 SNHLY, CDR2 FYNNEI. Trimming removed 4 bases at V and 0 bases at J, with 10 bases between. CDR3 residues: CASSAGGVSYEQYF. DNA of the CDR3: TGTGCCAGCAGTGCCGGCGGGGTCTCCTACGAGCAGTACTTC. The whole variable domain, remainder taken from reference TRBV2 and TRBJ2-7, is EPEVTQTPSHQVTQMGQEVILRCVPISNHLYFYWYRQILGQKVEFLVSFYNNEISEKSEIFDDQFSVERPDGSNFTLKIRSTKLEDSAMYFCASSAGGVSYEQYFGPGTRLTVT.

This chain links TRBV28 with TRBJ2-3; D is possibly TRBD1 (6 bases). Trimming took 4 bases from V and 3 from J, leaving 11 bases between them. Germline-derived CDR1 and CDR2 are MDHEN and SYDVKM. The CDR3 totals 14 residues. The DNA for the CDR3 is TGTGCCAGCAGTTCGGACAGCTATACAGATACGCAGTATTTT. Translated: CASSSDSYTDTQYF. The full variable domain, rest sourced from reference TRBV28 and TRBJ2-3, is DVKVTQSSRYLVKRTGEKVFLECVQDMDHENMFWYRQDPGLGLRLIYFSYDVKMKEKGDIPEGYSVSREKKERFSLILESASTNQTSMYLCASSSDSYTDTQYFGPGTRLTVL.

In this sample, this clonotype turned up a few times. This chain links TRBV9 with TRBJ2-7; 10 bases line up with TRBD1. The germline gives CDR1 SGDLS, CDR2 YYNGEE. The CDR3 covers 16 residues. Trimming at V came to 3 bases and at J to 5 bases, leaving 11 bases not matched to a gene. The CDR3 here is CASSETGGTPADEQYF. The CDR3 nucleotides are TGTGCCAGCAGCGAGACAGGGGGCACCCCCGCCGACGAGCAGTACTTC.

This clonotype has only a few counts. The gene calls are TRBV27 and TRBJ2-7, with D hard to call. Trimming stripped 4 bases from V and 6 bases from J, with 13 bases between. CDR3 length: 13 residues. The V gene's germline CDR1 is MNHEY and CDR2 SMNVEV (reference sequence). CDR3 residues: CASSYRALREQYF. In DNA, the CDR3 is TGTGCCAGCAGTTACAGAGCGCTCCGCGAGCAGTACTTC.

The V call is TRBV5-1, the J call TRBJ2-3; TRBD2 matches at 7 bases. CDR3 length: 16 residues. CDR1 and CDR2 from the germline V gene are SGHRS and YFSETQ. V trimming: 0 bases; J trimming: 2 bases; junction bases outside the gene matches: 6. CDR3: CASSLVAGATTDTQYF. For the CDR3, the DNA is TGCGCCAGCAGCTTGGTCGCGGGAGCCACCACAGATACGCAGTATTTT.

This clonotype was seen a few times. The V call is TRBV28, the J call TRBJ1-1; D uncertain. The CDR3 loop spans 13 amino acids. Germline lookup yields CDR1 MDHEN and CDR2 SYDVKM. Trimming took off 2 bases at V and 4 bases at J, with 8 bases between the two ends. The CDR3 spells CASSLRMPTEAFF. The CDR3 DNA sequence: TGTGCCAGCAGTTTAAGAATGCCCACTGAAGCTTTCTTT. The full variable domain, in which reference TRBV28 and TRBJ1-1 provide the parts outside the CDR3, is DVKVTQSSRYLVKRTGEKVFLECVQDMDHENMFWYRQDPGLGLRLIYFSYDVKMKEKGDIPEGYSVSREKKERFSLILESASTNQTSMYLCASSLRMPTEAFFGQGTRLTVV.

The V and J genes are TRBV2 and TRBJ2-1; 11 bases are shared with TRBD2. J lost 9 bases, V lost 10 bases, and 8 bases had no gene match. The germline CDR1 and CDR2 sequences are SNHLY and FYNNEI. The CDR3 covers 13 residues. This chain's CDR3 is CATRLAGFGEQFF. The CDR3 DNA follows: TGTGCCACAAGACTAGCGGGATTTGGTGAGCAGTTCTTC.

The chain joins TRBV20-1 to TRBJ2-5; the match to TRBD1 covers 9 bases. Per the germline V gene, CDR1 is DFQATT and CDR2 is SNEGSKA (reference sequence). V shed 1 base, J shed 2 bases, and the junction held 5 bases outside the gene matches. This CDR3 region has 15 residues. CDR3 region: CSARALGQGQETQYF. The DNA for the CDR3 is TGCAGTGCTAGAGCTTTGGGACAGGGACAAGAGACCCAGTACTTC.

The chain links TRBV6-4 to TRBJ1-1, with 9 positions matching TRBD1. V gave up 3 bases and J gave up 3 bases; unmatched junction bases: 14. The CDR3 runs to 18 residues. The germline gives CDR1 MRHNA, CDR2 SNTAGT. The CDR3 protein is CASSDAQDRGEVDTEAFF. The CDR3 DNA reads TGTGCCAGCAGTGATGCCCAGGACAGGGGCGAAGTGGACACTGAAGCTTTCTTT.